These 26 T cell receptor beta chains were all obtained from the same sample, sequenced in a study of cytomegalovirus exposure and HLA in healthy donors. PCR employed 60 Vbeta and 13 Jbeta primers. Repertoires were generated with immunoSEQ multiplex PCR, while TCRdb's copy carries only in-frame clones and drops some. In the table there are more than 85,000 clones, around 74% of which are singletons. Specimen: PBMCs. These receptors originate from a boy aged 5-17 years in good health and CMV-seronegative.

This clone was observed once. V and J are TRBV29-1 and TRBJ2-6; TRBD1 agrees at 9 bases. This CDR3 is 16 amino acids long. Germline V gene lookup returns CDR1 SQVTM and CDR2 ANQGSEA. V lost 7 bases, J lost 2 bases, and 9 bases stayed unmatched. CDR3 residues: CSGGTGILPGANVLTF. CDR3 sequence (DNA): TGCAGCGGAGGGACAGGGATCCTCCCTGGGGCCAACGTCCTGACTTTC.

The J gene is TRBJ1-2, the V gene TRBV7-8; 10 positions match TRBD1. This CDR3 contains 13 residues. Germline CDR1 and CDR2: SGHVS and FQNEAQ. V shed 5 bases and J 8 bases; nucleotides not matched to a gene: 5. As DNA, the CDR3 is TGTGCCAGCAGCGGACAGGGGGTGAGAGGCTACACCTTC. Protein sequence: CASSGQGVRGYTF.

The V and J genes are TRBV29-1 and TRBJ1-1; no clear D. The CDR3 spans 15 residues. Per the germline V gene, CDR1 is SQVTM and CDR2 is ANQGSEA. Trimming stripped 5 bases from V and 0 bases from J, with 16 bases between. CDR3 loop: CSVPPGQTMNTEAFF. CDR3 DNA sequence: TGCAGCGTTCCTCCTGGTCAGACTATGAACACTGAAGCTTTCTTT.

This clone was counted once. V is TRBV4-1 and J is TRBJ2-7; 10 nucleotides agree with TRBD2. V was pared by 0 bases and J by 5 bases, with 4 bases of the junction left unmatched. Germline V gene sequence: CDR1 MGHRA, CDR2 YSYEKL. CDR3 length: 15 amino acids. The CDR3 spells CASSQDSLAGDEQYF. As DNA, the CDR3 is TGCGCCAGCAGCCAAGATTCCCTAGCGGGAGACGAGCAGTACTTC.

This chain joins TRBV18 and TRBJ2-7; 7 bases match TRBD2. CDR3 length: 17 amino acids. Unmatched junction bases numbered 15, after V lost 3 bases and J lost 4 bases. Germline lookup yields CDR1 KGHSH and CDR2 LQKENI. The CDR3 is CASSPPPASGTRYEQYF. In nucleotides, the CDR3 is TGTGCCAGCTCACCCCCCCCGGCTAGCGGCACACGGTACGAGCAGTACTTC.

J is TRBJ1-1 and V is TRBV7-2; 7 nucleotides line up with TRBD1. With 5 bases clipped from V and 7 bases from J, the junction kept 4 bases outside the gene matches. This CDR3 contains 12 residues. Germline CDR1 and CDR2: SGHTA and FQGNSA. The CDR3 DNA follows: TGTGCCAGCAGCGCGACAGGGTTTGAAGCTTTCTTT. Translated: CASSATGFEAFF.

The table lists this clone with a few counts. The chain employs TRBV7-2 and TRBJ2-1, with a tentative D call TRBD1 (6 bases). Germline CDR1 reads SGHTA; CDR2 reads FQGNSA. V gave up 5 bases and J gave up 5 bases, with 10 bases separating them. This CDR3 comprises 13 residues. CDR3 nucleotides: TGTGCCAGCAGCCGGGACATGCACAATGAGCAGTTCTTC. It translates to CASSRDMHNEQFF.

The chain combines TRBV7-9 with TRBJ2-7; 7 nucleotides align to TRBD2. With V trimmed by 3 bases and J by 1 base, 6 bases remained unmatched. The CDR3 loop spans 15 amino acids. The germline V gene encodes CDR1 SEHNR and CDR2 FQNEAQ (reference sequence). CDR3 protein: CASSLLASGSYEQYF. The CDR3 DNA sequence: TGTGCCAGCAGCTTGTTGGCTAGCGGTTCCTACGAGCAGTACTTC.

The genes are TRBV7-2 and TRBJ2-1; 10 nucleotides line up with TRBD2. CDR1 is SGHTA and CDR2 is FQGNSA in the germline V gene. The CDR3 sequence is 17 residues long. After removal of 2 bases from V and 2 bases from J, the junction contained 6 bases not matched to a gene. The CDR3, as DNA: TGTGCCAGCAGCTTAATGGGAGCGGGAGGGCCCTACAATGAGCAGTTCTTC. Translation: CASSLMGAGGPYNEQFF.

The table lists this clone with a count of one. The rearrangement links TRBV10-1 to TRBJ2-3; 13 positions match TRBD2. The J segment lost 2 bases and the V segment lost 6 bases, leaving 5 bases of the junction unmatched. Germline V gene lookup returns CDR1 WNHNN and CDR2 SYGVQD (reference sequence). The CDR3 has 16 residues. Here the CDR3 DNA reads TGCGCCAGCAGCTATGGGACTAGCGGGATCACAGATACGCAGTATTTT. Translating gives CASSYGTSGITDTQYF.

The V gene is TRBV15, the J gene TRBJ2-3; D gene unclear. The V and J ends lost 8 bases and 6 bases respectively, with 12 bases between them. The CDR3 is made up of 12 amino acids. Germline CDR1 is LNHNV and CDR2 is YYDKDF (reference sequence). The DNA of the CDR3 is TGTGCCACCGGGCTACACCTCGATACGCAGTATTTT. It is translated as CATGLHLDTQYF.

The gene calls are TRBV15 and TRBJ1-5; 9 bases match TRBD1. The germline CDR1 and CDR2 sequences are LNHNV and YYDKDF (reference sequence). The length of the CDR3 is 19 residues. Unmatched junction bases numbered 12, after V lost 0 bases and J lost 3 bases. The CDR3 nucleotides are TGTGCCACCAGCAGAGATAGGGCAGACAGGGGGATTTTCAATCAGCCCCAGCATTTT. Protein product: CATSRDRADRGIFNQPQHF.

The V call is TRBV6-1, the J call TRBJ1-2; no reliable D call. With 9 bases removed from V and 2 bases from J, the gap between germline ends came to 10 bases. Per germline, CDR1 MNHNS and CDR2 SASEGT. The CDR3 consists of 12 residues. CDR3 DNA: TGTGCCAGTAAGCCCATGAACTATGGCTACACCTTC. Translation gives CASKPMNYGYTF.

The CDR3 DNA follows: TGTGCCAGCAGTTCAGGATCCTCTATGTCCCAGCATTTT. It specifies CASSSGSSMSQHF. V and J are TRBV28 and TRBJ1-5; D not certain. V dropped 4 bases and J dropped 11 bases, with 15 bases sitting between them. CDR3 size: 13 residues. Germline V gene data show CDR1 as MDHEN and CDR2 as SYDVKM.

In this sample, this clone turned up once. CDR3 protein: CASSQDRVGGYTF. DNA of the CDR3: TGTGCCAGCAGCCAAGACAGGGTCGGAGGCTACACCTTC. The J gene is TRBJ1-2, the V gene TRBV14, with TRBD1 as a possible D gene (5 bases). Germline lookup yields CDR1 SGHDN and CDR2 FVKESK. There are 13 residues in the CDR3. Trimming stripped 0 bases from V and 8 bases from J, with 10 bases between.

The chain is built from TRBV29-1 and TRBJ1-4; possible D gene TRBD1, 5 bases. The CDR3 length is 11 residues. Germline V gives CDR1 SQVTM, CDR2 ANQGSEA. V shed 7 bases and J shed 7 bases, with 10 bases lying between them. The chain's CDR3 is CSARVTEKLFF. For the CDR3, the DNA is TGCAGCGCCAGGGTTACTGAAAAACTGTTTTTT.

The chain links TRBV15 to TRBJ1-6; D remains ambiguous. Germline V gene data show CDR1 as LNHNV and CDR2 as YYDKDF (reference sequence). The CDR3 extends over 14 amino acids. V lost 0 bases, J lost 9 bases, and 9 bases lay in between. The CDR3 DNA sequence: TGTGCCACCAGCAGAGATCCCGAGGGTTCACCCCTCCACTTT. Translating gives CATSRDPEGSPLHF.

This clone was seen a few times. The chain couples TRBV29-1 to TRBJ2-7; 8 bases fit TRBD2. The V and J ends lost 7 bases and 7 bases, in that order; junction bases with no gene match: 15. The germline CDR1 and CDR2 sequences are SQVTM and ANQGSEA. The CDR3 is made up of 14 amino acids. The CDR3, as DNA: TGCAGCGGACGACTAGCGACCGGGACGGGAGAGCAGTACTTC. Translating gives CSGRLATGTGEQYF.

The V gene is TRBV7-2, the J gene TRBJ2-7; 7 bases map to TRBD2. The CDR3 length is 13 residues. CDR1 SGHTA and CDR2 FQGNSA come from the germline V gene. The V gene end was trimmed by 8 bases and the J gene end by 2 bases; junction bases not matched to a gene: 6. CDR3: CASGPSGPYEQYF. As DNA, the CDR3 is TGTGCCAGCGGCCCTAGCGGCCCCTACGAGCAGTACTTC. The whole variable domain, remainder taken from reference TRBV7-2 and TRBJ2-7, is GAGVSQSPSNKVTEKGKDVELRCDPISGHTALYWYRQSLGQGLEFLIYFQGNSAPDKSGLPSDRFSAERTGGSVSTLTIQRTQQEDSAVYLCASGPSGPYEQYFGPGTRLTVT.

The CDR3 reads CASSTTGGTGYEQYF. The CDR3 DNA sequence: TGTGCCAGCAGCACTACAGGGGGAACTGGCTACGAGCAGTACTTC. The chain has TRBV7-2 and TRBJ2-7; 8 nucleotides agree with TRBD1. CDR1 SGHTA and CDR2 FQGNSA come from the germline V gene. The V and J ends lost 5 bases and 3 bases, in that order; junction bases with no gene match: 9. CDR3 length: 15 amino acids.

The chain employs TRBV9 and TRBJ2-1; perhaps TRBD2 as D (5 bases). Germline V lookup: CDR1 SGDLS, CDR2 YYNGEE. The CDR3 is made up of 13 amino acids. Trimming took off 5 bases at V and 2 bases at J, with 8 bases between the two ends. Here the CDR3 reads CASSEGAYNEQFF. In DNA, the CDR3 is TGTGCCAGCAGTGAGGGAGCCTACAATGAGCAGTTCTTC.

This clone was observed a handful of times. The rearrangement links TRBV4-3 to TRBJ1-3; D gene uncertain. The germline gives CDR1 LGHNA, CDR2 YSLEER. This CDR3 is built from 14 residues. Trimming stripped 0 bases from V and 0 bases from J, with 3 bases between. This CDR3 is CASSQDISGNTIYF. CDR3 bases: TGCGCCAGCAGCCAAGACATCTCTGGAAACACCATATATTTT.

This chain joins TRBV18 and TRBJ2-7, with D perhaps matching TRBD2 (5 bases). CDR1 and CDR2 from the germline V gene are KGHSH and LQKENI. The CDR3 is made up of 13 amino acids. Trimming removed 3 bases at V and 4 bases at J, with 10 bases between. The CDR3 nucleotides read TGTGCCAGCTCACCTCCCGGAGGTTACGAGCAGTACTTC. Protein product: CASSPPGGYEQYF.

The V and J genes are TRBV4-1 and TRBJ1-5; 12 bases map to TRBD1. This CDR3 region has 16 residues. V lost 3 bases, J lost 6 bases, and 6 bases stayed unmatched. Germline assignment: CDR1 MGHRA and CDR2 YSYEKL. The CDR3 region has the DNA TGCGCCAGCAGCCAGGCCGGGACAGGGGGCCTTCAGCCCCAGCATTTT. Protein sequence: CASSQAGTGGLQPQHF.

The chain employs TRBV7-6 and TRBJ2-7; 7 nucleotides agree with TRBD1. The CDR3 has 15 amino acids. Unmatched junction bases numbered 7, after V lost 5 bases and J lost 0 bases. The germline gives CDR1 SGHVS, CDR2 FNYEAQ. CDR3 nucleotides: TGTGCCAGCAGCGTGGGAACAGGGGTCTCCTACGAGCAGTACTTC. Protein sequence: CASSVGTGVSYEQYF.

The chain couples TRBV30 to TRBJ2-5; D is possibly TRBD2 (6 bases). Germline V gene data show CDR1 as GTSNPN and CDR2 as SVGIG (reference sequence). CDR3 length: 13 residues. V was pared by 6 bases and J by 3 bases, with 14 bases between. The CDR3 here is CACSTTSKETQYF. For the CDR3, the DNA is TGTGCCTGTTCAACTACTAGCAAAGAGACCCAGTACTTC.